This TCR beta chain was recovered during a study of PD-1 blockade in classical Hodgkin lymphoma. Study findings and constraints: Those achieving complete response showed baseline diversity like newly diagnosed patients. Significantly greater TCR diversity emerged by C4D1 in CD4+ cells but not CD8+ cells.

As to time point: cycle 4 day 1 (C4D1), after less than 7 weeks of nivolumab. Every one of the patients relapsed after autologous stem cell transplantation (brentuximab vedotin exposure was variable). Relapsed/refractory classical Hodgkin lymphoma patients had complete, partial or progressive responses. A word on this clone: Its antigen is currently unknown.

Sequencing used immunoSEQ multiplex PCR; TCRdb keeps in-frame clones, though not all of them. The table records more than 75,000 clones, 85% to 95% of them present only once. The clonotype was recovered from a human donor with classical Hodgkin lymphoma. The sequenced sample was peripheral blood mononuclear cells (PBMCs), obtained before the fourth cycle of nivolumab.

The CDR3 loop is CASSVGEGSPGNTIYF. CDR3 nucleotide sequence: TGTGCCAGCAGCGTAGGGGAGGGGTCTCCTGGAAACACCATATATTTT. The chain is built from TRBV9 and TRBJ1-3, with D possibly TRBD1 on 5 matching bases. Germline CDR1 SGDLS, CDR2 YYNGEE. V was trimmed by 0 bases and J by 2 bases, leaving 12 bases between them. CDR3 length equals 16 residues. Full variable domain (rest looked up from reference TRBV9 and TRBJ1-3): DSGVTQTPKHLITATGQRVTLRCSPRSGDLSVYWYQQSLDQGLQFLIQYYNGEERAKGNILERFSAQQFPDLHSELNLSSLELGDSALYFCASSVGEGSPGNTIYFGEGSWLTVV.